Shown below are 32 T cell receptor beta chains from a single sample sequenced in a study of shared clonotypes between healthy human individuals. Clones were sequenced by immunoSEQ multiplex PCR, and TCRdb holds only the in-frame ones, with some missing. The repertoire holds over a million clones, with about 75% as singletons. The material sequenced was memory CD4+ T cells sorted from blood. Subset noted: CD45RA-negative fraction. These TCRs come from a man aged 18 to 30 in good health.

On this clone itself: In the same sample, other DNA sequences code for this CDR3. The V and J genes are TRBV10-1 and TRBJ2-5; possibly TRBD1 for D (6 bases). This CDR3 comprises 14 residues. Germline V gives CDR1 WNHNN, CDR2 SYGVQD (reference sequence). Trimming pared 6 bases from V and 7 bases from J, leaving 18 bases between. The CDR3 bases are TGCGCCAGCAGCGAAGGGACATCTAGGGGGACCCAGTACTTC. Translated: CASSEGTSRGTQYF.

This clone was found once. V usage is TRBV10-2 and J usage is TRBJ2-5; possibly TRBD2 for D (6 bases). CDR1 WSHSY and CDR2 SAAADI come from the germline V gene. The V end was cut by 8 bases, the J end by 4 bases, with 14 bases between. The CDR3 sequence is 13 residues long. The DNA of the CDR3 is TGCGCCAGCCGGAGGGGTTGGGGAGAGACCCAGTACTTC. Its translation: CASRRGWGETQYF.

The genes are TRBV14 and TRBJ1-1; TRBD1 is a possible D gene (5 bases). The CDR3 has 14 residues. Germline-derived CDR1 and CDR2 are SGHDN and FVKESK. With 6 bases removed from V and 1 base from J, the gap between germline ends came to 12 bases. CDR3 sequence: CASSPLGGNTEAFF. The CDR3 DNA follows: TGTGCCAGCAGTCCCCTCGGGGGGAACACTGAAGCTTTCTTT.

The rearrangement joins TRBV13 to TRBJ2-3, with a tentative D call TRBD1 (6 bases). Trimming removed 3 bases at V and 2 bases at J, with 9 bases between. CDR3 size: 14 residues. Germline assignment: CDR1 PRHDT and CDR2 FYEKMQ (reference sequence). As DNA, the CDR3 is TGTGCCAGCAGCTTGCCAGGGGTCACAGATACGCAGTATTTT. Translated, it gives CASSLPGVTDTQYF.

Regarding this clone: This could be a read error, since a much larger clone is one nucleotide away. The chain recombines TRBV5-6 with TRBJ1-2, with unresolved D. Per the germline V gene, CDR1 is SGHDT and CDR2 is YYEEEE. Trimming took 2 bases from V and 2 from J, leaving 7 bases between them. The CDR3 is 13 amino acids. CDR3 DNA: TGTGCCAGCAGCTTCGGTCGGAACTATGGCTACACCTTC. It specifies CASSFGRNYGYTF.

J is TRBJ1-1 and V is TRBV5-6, with 9 bases lining up with TRBD1. CDR1 and CDR2 (germline): SGHDT, YYEEEE. Unmatched junction bases numbered 11, after V lost 4 bases and J lost 4 bases. CDR3 length: 16 residues. The CDR3: CASSHRQGGRFTEAFF. CDR3 DNA: TGTGCCAGCAGCCATCGACAGGGGGGTCGTTTCACTGAAGCTTTCTTT. The variable domain in full, completed from reference TRBV5-6 and TRBJ1-1, reads DAGVTQSPTHLIKTRGQQVTLRCSPKSGHDTVSWYQQALGQGPQFIFQYYEEEERQRGNFPDRFSGHQFPNYSSELNVNALLLGDSALYLCASSHRQGGRFTEAFFGQGTRLTVV.

The J gene is TRBJ2-2, the V gene TRBV5-1; 7 bases align to TRBD2. The CDR3 sequence is 15 residues long. Germline CDR1 reads SGHRS; CDR2 reads YFSETQ. Trimming took 3 bases from V and 7 from J; bases not matched to a gene: 9. The CDR3 spells CASSSLGRESGELFF. The CDR3 nucleotides read TGCGCCAGCAGCTCCCTAGGGCGGGAGAGCGGGGAGCTGTTTTTT.

This clone was detected once. This sequence joins TRBV2 and TRBJ2-3; perhaps D is TRBD1 or TRBD2 (8 bases each). Looked up from germline, CDR1 is SNHLY and CDR2 is FYNNEI. This CDR3 has 16 residues. Trimming removed 7 bases from V and 3 bases from J, with 20 bases in between. The CDR3 protein is CASTQGAGGLTDTQYF. The DNA for the CDR3 is TGTGCCAGCACCCAGGGGGCGGGAGGTTTGACAGATACGCAGTATTTT.

This clone was counted once. Other DNA sequences within the sample encode an identical CDR3. The V gene is TRBV28, the J gene TRBJ2-3; D is perhaps TRBD1 (5 bases). V lost 2 bases and J lost 4, with 7 bases in between. The V gene's germline CDR1 is MDHEN and CDR2 SYDVKM. The CDR3 sequence is 13 residues long. The CDR3 bases are TGTGCCAGCAGTTTACAGGGCCCAGATACGCAGTATTTT. Protein product: CASSLQGPDTQYF.

The chain has TRBV30 and TRBJ1-4, with D possibly being TRBD1 (6 bases). This CDR3 is built from 12 residues. The germline gives CDR1 GTSNPN, CDR2 SVGIG (reference sequence). V was clipped by 8 bases and J by 5 bases, with 12 bases between them. Here the CDR3 reads CAAQGGNEKLFF. The CDR3 nucleotides are TGTGCCGCACAGGGCGGGAATGAAAAACTGTTTTTT.

The chain combines TRBV5-1 with TRBJ2-5; D may be TRBD1 or TRBD2 (5 bases each). Germline V gives CDR1 SGHRS, CDR2 YFSETQ. V was shortened by 7 bases and J by 5 bases, with 27 bases between the two germline ends. CDR3 length: 17 residues. The CDR3 here is CASGKDRDRPSGETQYF. CDR3 bases: TGCGCCAGCGGCAAGGATCGGGACCGGCCATCTGGGGAGACCCAGTACTTC.

This clone was recorded only once. The V gene is TRBV18, the J gene TRBJ2-7; D might be TRBD1 (6 bases). The CDR3 is made up of 15 amino acids. Germline-derived CDR1 and CDR2 are KGHSH and LQKENI. Trimming pared 3 bases from V and 0 bases from J, leaving 12 bases between. CDR3: CASSPRDTYSYEQYF. The CDR3 DNA is TGTGCCAGCTCACCTCGGGACACTTACTCCTACGAGCAGTACTTC.

This chain joins TRBV5-6 and TRBJ2-5; D may be TRBD1 (6 bases). V lost 9 bases and J lost 9, with 24 bases in between. The germline gives CDR1 SGHDT, CDR2 YYEEEE. CDR3 size: 14 residues. This CDR3 reads CATSPGGGLRAQYF. The CDR3 nucleotides are TGTGCCACCTCTCCGGGTGGGGGCCTTAGGGCCCAGTACTTC.

The rearrangement uses TRBV5-4 and TRBJ2-5; tentative D call: TRBD2 (5 bases). Per the germline V gene, CDR1 is SGHNT and CDR2 is YYREEE (reference sequence). The CDR3 contains 13 residues. Trimming shortened V by 4 bases and J by 3 bases, and 10 bases separated the two germline ends. CDR3 protein: CASSRTAEETQYF. The CDR3 DNA sequence: TGTGCCAGCAGCCGGACTGCCGAAGAGACCCAGTACTTC.

V is TRBV2 and J is TRBJ2-7; 10 nucleotides agree with TRBD1. CDR3 length equals 14 residues. The ends lost 5 bases at V and 3 bases at J; junction bases unmatched: 4. Germline loops: CDR1 SNHLY, CDR2 FYNNEI. The CDR3 DNA is TGTGCCAGCAGTTCCGGGACAGGGGACTACGAGCAGTACTTC. This codes for CASSSGTGDYEQYF.

In DNA, the CDR3 is TGTGCCAGCTCACCGGTTTCACAGGGGGTTACTGGAAACACCATATATTTT. Translating it yields CASSPVSQGVTGNTIYF. The gene calls are TRBV18 and TRBJ1-3; TRBD1 matches at 8 bases. The CDR3 has 17 amino acids. V gave up 3 bases and J gave up 2 bases; unmatched junction bases: 9. Germline V CDR1 and CDR2: KGHSH, LQKENI.

The chain has TRBV6-1 and TRBJ2-7; D tentatively reads TRBD1 or TRBD2 (5 bases each). Germline CDR1 MNHNS, CDR2 SASEGT. Trimming cost V 8 bases and J 4 bases, with 15 bases left between them. There are 13 residues in the CDR3. CDR3 nucleotides: TGTGCCAGCGGGACGGTGGGAGTTTACGAGCAGTACTTC. The encoded protein is CASGTVGVYEQYF.

The chain uses TRBV20-1 and TRBJ2-3; D is uncertain. Trimming cost V 3 bases and J 6 bases, with 4 bases left between them. The CDR3 sequence is 10 residues long. Germline lookup yields CDR1 DFQATT and CDR2 SNEGSKA (reference sequence). The CDR3 region has the DNA TGCAGTGCTAGCCAGGATACGCAGTATTTT. Amino acid sequence: CSASQDTQYF.

The V and J genes are TRBV7-2 and TRBJ2-1, with 8 positions matching TRBD2. Germline V gene sequence: CDR1 SGHTA, CDR2 FQGNSA. This CDR3 is built from 16 residues. V shed 7 bases and J 4 bases; nucleotides not matched to a gene: 12. Written as DNA, the CDR3 is TGTGCCAGCATCCGAGGGGCGGGGGGTTCGTACAATGAGCAGTTCTTC. It is translated as CASIRGAGGSYNEQFF. The full variable domain, completed using reference TRBV7-2 and TRBJ2-1, is GAGVSQSPSNKVTEKGKDVELRCDPISGHTALYWYRQSLGQGLEFLIYFQGNSAPDKSGLPSDRFSAERTGGSVSTLTIQRTQQEDSAVYLCASIRGAGGSYNEQFFGPGTRLTVL.

With respect to this clone: At the DNA level, this CDR3 is encoded by other sequences in the same sample as well. The V and J genes are TRBV5-4 and TRBJ2-7; unclear D gene. The CDR3 is 12 amino acids. V gave up 0 bases and J gave up 4 bases, with 5 bases separating them. CDR1 is SGHNT and CDR2 is YYREEE in the germline V gene (reference sequence). Here the CDR3 DNA reads TGTGCCAGCAGCTTGGGAGAGTACGAGCAGTACTTC. Translated, it gives CASSLGEYEQYF.

To note about this clone: An end of the junction differs from the germline gene, which may be a read error. The J gene is TRBJ2-7, the V gene TRBV2; 11 nucleotides align to TRBD2. CDR3 length: 15 residues. In germline, CDR1 is SNHLY, CDR2 FYNNEI. The CDR3 is CASREGLAGGYEQYF. CDR3 nucleotides: TGTGCCAGCAGAGAAGGGCTAGCGGGGGGCTACGAGCAGTACTTC.

J is TRBJ1-5 and V is TRBV7-2; D unresolved. The germline V gene has CDR1 SGHTA and CDR2 FQGNSA. The CDR3 is 13 amino acids. Trimming stripped 2 bases from V and 4 bases from J, with 6 bases between. The DNA of the CDR3 is TGTGCCAGCAGCTTAACCGATAATCAGCCCCAGCATTTT. It is translated as CASSLTDNQPQHF.

The V gene is TRBV7-3, the J gene TRBJ1-5; no clear D gene. CDR1 is SGHTA, CDR2 FQGTGA, per germline. V gave up 5 bases and J gave up 4 bases, with 18 bases separating them. The CDR3 spans 16 residues. The CDR3 sequence is CASSEEIPPSNQPQHF. As DNA, the CDR3 is TGTGCCAGCAGCGAAGAAATTCCTCCTAGTAATCAGCCCCAGCATTTT.

The chain uses TRBV6-1 and TRBJ1-2; no firm D call. CDR1 and CDR2 (germline): MNHNS, SASEGT. V was trimmed by 1 base and J by 7 bases, leaving 10 bases between them. The CDR3 covers 13 residues. CDR3 residues: CASSEVWTGGYTF. In nucleotides, the CDR3 is TGTGCCAGCAGTGAAGTATGGACGGGTGGCTACACCTTC.

This sequence joins TRBV4-1 and TRBJ2-1; 9 bases line up with TRBD2. CDR1 MGHRA and CDR2 YSYEKL come from the germline V gene. The CDR3 is 19 residues long. Trimming at V came to 0 bases and at J to 0 bases, leaving 9 bases not matched to a gene. CDR3 loop: CASSQESGDSGSSYNEQFF. The DNA for the CDR3 is TGCGCCAGCAGCCAAGAAAGTGGGGATAGCGGGAGCTCCTACAATGAGCAGTTCTTC.

In DNA form, the CDR3 reads TGTGCCAGCAGCTTGGCCGGGACAGGGGCTAAGGAGCAGTACTTC. This translates into CASSLAGTGAKEQYF. The V call is TRBV5-4, the J call TRBJ2-7; 10 bases match TRBD1. Germline assignment: CDR1 SGHNT and CDR2 YYREEE (reference sequence). J gave up 7 bases and V 0 bases, and 7 bases lay outside the gene matches. The CDR3 runs to 15 residues.

The chain joins TRBV19 to TRBJ2-7; unclear D gene. The germline V and J ends were trimmed by 5 bases and 2 bases, with 19 bases remaining between them. In germline, CDR1 is LNHDA, CDR2 SQIVND (reference sequence). This CDR3 comprises 16 residues. The CDR3 bases are TGTGCCAGTAGTTCGCACCTCGAGCCGTCCCCCTACGAGCAGTACTTC. Its protein product is CASSSHLEPSPYEQYF. Together with reference TRBV19 and TRBJ2-7, the CDR3 gives the full variable domain: DGGITQSPKYLFRKEGQNVTLSCEQNLNHDAMYWYRQDPGQGLRLIYYSQIVNDFQKGDIAEGYSVSREKKESFPLTVTSAQKNPTAFYLCASSSHLEPSPYEQYFGPGTRLTVT.

J is TRBJ2-7 and V is TRBV10-3; D is unclear. This CDR3 is built from 13 residues. Deletions cut 5 bases from V and 2 bases from J, with 10 bases between. Germline V gene lookup returns CDR1 ENHRY and CDR2 SYGVKD. The CDR3 region has the DNA TGTGCCATCAGTCCTCAACGGACCTACGAGCAGTACTTC. Its translation: CAISPQRTYEQYF.

This clone was seen repeatedly, ten times or more. The chain is built from TRBV2 and TRBJ2-7, with D hard to call. The CDR3 has 13 residues. Germline V gene lookup returns CDR1 SNHLY and CDR2 FYNNEI. V lost 6 bases and J lost 1, with 10 bases in between. CDR3: CASRLSESYEQYF. For the CDR3, the DNA is TGTGCCAGCAGGCTGTCAGAGTCCTACGAGCAGTACTTC.

Only one count was recorded for this clone. At one end the junction does not follow the germline gene, possibly because of a read error. J is TRBJ2-5 and V is TRBV7-7, with D perhaps matching TRBD1 (6 bases). CDR1 is SSHAT, CDR2 FNYEAQ, per germline (reference sequence). The CDR3 consists of 14 residues. The CDR3 reads CASSATGLGETQYF. The CDR3 region has the DNA TGTGCTAGCAGCGCCACAGGGTTGGGGGAGACCCAGTACTTC.

This clone has more than one count but fewer than ten. This rearrangement joins TRBV30 to TRBJ1-2, with 8 bases aligning to TRBD1. Germline trimming cut 4 bases from V and 4 bases from J; bases unmatched to any gene: 8. This CDR3 spans 14 amino acids. The V gene's germline CDR1 is GTSNPN and CDR2 SVGIG (reference sequence). The DNA for the CDR3 is TGTGCCTGGATCCCACGGGACAGGAGCTATGGCTACACCTTC. Translating it yields CAWIPRDRSYGYTF.

V and J are TRBV18 and TRBJ1-5; D unresolved. In germline, CDR1 is KGHSH, CDR2 LQKENI. Between the trimmed V and J ends, which lost 0 bases and 5 bases, there was a span of 2 bases. The CDR3 spans 12 residues. CDR3 sequence reads: CASSPPDQPQHF. The CDR3 DNA reads TGTGCCAGCTCACCACCTGATCAGCCCCAGCATTTT.